This T cell receptor (beta chain) came from a study of cytomegalovirus exposure and HLA in healthy donors. Study results and limitations: Looking again later, the authors saw that most CMV-associated TCR beta chains seemed HLA-restricted. A later examination showed that TCR association rates differed by HLA locus, with DRB1 most and HLA-C fewest. In an earlier analysis, in approximately 570 donors, most V segments appeared productive either ~87% or ~30% of the time.

This PCR relied on a set of 60 Vbeta primers and 13 Jbeta primers. Libraries were prepared by immunoSEQ multiplex PCR; TCRdb keeps only in-frame clonotypes and omits some of them. The sample contains approximately 160,000 clones, 82% of which appear only once. A note on this clone: Its antigen is unknown.

The TCR sequence derives from a girl aged 2 to 9 in good health and CMV-seropositive. Sequencing used PBMCs.

The CDR3 DNA sequence: TGTGCCAGCAGCTTAGGGTTAGCAACTAATGAAAAACTGTTTTTT. It specifies CASSLGLATNEKLFF. This chain connects TRBV7-9 to TRBJ1-4; D not resolved. This CDR3 has 15 amino acids. Deletions cut 1 base from V and 0 bases from J, with 6 bases between. Germline lookup yields CDR1 SEHNR and CDR2 FQNEAQ (reference sequence).